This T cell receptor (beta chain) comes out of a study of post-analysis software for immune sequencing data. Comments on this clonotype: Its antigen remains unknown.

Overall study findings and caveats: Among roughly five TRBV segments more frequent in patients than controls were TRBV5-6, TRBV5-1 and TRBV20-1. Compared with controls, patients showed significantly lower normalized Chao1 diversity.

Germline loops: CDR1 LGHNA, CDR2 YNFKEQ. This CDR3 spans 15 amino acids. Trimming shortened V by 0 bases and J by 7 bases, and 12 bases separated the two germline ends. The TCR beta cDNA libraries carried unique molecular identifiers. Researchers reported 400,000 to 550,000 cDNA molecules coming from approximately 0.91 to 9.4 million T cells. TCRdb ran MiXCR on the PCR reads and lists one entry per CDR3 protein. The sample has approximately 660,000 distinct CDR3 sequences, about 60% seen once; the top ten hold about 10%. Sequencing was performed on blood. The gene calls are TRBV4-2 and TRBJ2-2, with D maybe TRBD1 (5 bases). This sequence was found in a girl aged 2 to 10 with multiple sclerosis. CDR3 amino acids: CASSQEMGLGGELFF. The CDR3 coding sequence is TGTGCCAGCAGCCAAGAGATGGGGCTGGGCGGGGAGCTGTTTTTT.